Each of the 26 T cell receptor beta chains below was sequenced from the same sample in a study of response to subunit inactivated influenza vaccine. TCRdb recomputed calls from the RT-PCR reads with MiXCR, one row per CDR3 protein. The repertoire consists of 650,000 to 800,000 distinct CDR3 sequences, with approximately 17% occurring once and the leading ten covering approximately 10%. The material was PBMCs from blood, obtained roughly 5 days after vaccination. The receptors here all came from a man aged 45-65 years who received an inactivated influenza vaccine.

The gene calls are TRBV29-1 and TRBJ2-7, with 9 nucleotides matching TRBD1. Germline CDR1 SQVTM, CDR2 ANQGSEA. The CDR3 contains 13 residues. V lost 6 bases and J lost 4; bases outside the gene matches: 7. The CDR3 reads CSVRGTGSYEQYF. The DNA of the CDR3 is TGCAGCGTACGCGGGACAGGGTCTTACGAGCAGTACTTC.

There are a few counts of this clonotype. V is TRBV29-1 and J is TRBJ2-3; tentative D call: TRBD2 (5 bases). The CDR3 is 14 residues long. CDR1 is SQVTM, CDR2 ANQGSEA, per germline. Trimming shortened V by 4 bases and J by 4 bases, and 15 bases separated the two germline ends. The CDR3 DNA is TGCAGCGTTGTCGTTGTGGCGCGGGCAGATACGCAGTATTTT. This gives the protein CSVVVVARADTQYF.

This clonotype has a handful of counts. The V and J genes are TRBV18 and TRBJ2-4; possible D gene TRBD1, 6 bases. Looked up from germline, CDR1 is KGHSH and CDR2 is LQKENI. V was cut by 6 bases and J by 0 bases, with 12 bases left in between. This CDR3 comprises 15 residues. CDR3 sequence reads: CASSPGQLAKNIQYF. In nucleotides, the CDR3 is TGTGCCAGCTCCCCCGGACAGTTAGCCAAAAACATTCAGTACTTC. The full variable domain, its missing parts supplied by reference TRBV18 and TRBJ2-4, is NAGVMQNPRHLVRRRGQEARLRCSPMKGHSHVYWYRQLPEEGLKFMVYLQKENIIDESGMPKERFSAEFPKEGPSILRIQQVVRGDSAAYFCASSPGQLAKNIQYFGAGTRLSVL.

In its sample, this clonotype was seen a few times. The J gene is TRBJ2-1, the V gene TRBV5-6, with D unclear. The germline gives CDR1 SGHDT, CDR2 YYEEEE. This CDR3 is built from 14 residues. Trimming took off 3 bases at V and 6 bases at J, with 13 bases between the two ends. The CDR3 bases are TGTGCCAGCAGCTCGGCCAGCTTCAGCAATGAGCAGTTCTTC. Translation: CASSSASFSNEQFF.

This clonotype was counted only a few times. The J gene is TRBJ2-5, the V gene TRBV15; D is perhaps TRBD2 (6 bases). The CDR3 contains 19 residues. V lost 4 bases, J lost 0 bases, and 24 bases lay in between. Germline assignment: CDR1 LNHNV and CDR2 YYDKDF (reference sequence). The CDR3 is CATSKGGIALVWYQETQYF. CDR3 nucleotides: TGTGCCACCAGCAAGGGCGGGATCGCCTTGGTATGGTACCAAGAGACCCAGTACTTC.

The gene calls are TRBV12-3 or TRBV12-4 and TRBJ2-1; TRBD2 aligns across 7 bases. Trimming took 5 bases from V and 4 from J; bases not matched to a gene: 5. This CDR3 is built from 14 residues. CDR3 DNA: TGTGCCAGCAGTACTATCGGGGGGTACAATGAGCAGTTCTTC. As protein: CASSTIGGYNEQFF.

The chain recombines TRBV12-3 or TRBV12-4 with TRBJ1-5; 8 nucleotides line up with TRBD1. The J segment lost 5 bases and the V segment lost 2 bases, leaving 23 bases of the junction unmatched. This CDR3 is 21 amino acids long. The CDR3 loop reads CASSLFERGLRTGRSDQPQHF. CDR3 nucleotide sequence: TGTGCCAGCAGTTTATTTGAAAGAGGGTTGAGGACAGGGCGGTCGGATCAGCCCCAGCATTTT.

The CDR3, as DNA: TGTGCCAGCAGCCCTCGTGGGGGGCATGGGGAGCAGTACTTC. Its protein product is CASSPRGGHGEQYF. V and J are TRBV7-9 and TRBJ2-7; D may be TRBD1 or TRBD2 (6 bases each). Germline loops: CDR1 SEHNR, CDR2 FQNEAQ (reference sequence). Trimming stripped 5 bases from V and 7 bases from J, with 18 bases between. The CDR3 consists of 14 residues.

This clonotype was seen a handful of times. The chain uses TRBV12-3 or TRBV12-4 and TRBJ2-7; possibly TRBD2 for D (6 bases). V lost 3 bases to trimming and J lost 2 bases, with 14 bases between them. This CDR3 contains 15 residues. Written as DNA, the CDR3 is TGTGCCAGCAGTTTCATACAGCGGGTAACCTACGAGCAGTACTTC. Translating gives CASSFIQRVTYEQYF.

CDR3 protein: CASSYSGTNSTDTQYF. The CDR3 nucleotides are TGTGCCAGCAGTTACTCCGGGACTAATTCCACAGATACGCAGTATTTT. The chain uses TRBV6-2 or TRBV6-3 and TRBJ2-3, with 7 bases fitting TRBD2. Germline CDR1 reads MNHEY; CDR2 reads SVGEGT. J gave up 2 bases and V 0 bases, and 5 bases lay outside the gene matches. CDR3 size: 16 residues.

The chain joins TRBV6-2 or TRBV6-3 to TRBJ2-3; D remains ambiguous. The CDR3 spans 15 residues. V dropped 8 bases and J dropped 4 bases, with 19 bases sitting between them. CDR1 and CDR2 (germline): MNHEY, SVGEGT. CDR3 in DNA: TGTGCCAGCGGTCCATACACTCCCGGCGCAGATACGCAGTATTTT. Protein: CASGPYTPGADTQYF.

This clonotype has at least ten counts. V gene TRBV5-1 combines with J gene TRBJ1-1, with D possibly matching TRBD1 (5 bases). V dropped 4 bases and J dropped 4 bases, with 14 bases sitting between them. The CDR3 length is 14 residues. Germline assignment: CDR1 SGHRS and CDR2 YFSETQ. This CDR3 is CASSTDNMVTEAFF. The CDR3, as DNA: TGCGCCAGCAGCACGGACAATATGGTCACTGAAGCTTTCTTT. The complete variable domain, with remaining parts taken from reference TRBV5-1 and TRBJ1-1, reads KAGVTQTPRYLIKTRGQQVTLSCSPISGHRSVSWYQQTPGQGLQFLFEYFSETQRNKGNFPGRFSGRQFSNSRSEMNVSTLELGDSALYLCASSTDNMVTEAFFGQGTRLTVV.

The chain joins TRBV3-1 to TRBJ1-5; D unresolved. Trimming left V 4 bases short and J 3 bases short, with 7 bases between. This CDR3 region has 13 residues. Per the germline V gene, CDR1 is LGHDT and CDR2 is YNNKEL (reference sequence). As DNA, the CDR3 is TGTGCCAGCAGCCCGAACGTCAATCAGCCCCAGCATTTT. Amino acid sequence: CASSPNVNQPQHF.

This clonotype was seen repeatedly, ten times or more. This chain joins TRBV12-3 or TRBV12-4 and TRBJ2-7, with 7 bases matching TRBD1. V shed 3 bases, J shed 6 bases, and the junction held 2 bases outside the gene matches. The CDR3 runs to 12 residues. CDR3 nucleotides: TGTGCCAGCAGTTTCGCAGGGGGCGAGCAGTACTTC. Protein: CASSFAGGEQYF.

V and J are TRBV5-1 and TRBJ1-1; D not certain. The CDR3 runs 14 residues. V lost 0 bases and J lost 3, with 9 bases in between. The germline CDR1 and CDR2 sequences are SGHRS and YFSETQ. The CDR3 DNA reads as TGCGCCAGCAGCTTGGTGGGGTTGGACACTGAAGCTTTCTTT. Translating it yields CASSLVGLDTEAFF.

The chain has TRBV7-2 and TRBJ2-5, with D possibly TRBD1 on 7 matching bases. V lost 1 base, J lost 5 bases, and 20 bases lay in between. This CDR3 has 17 amino acids. In germline, CDR1 is SGHTA, CDR2 FQGNSA. The CDR3 loop is CASSLGRGQFFVETQYF. In DNA, the CDR3 is TGTGCCAGCAGCTTAGGGAGGGGGCAATTCTTTGTGGAGACCCAGTACTTC.

This chain connects TRBV14 to TRBJ2-3; D uncertain. The germline V and J ends were trimmed by 0 bases and 5 bases, with 9 bases remaining between them. From germline, CDR1 is SGHDN and CDR2 FVKESK. This CDR3 contains 14 residues. The CDR3 region has the DNA TGTGCCAGCAGCCAAGAGGGATGGGGAGATACGCAGTATTTT. Translation: CASSQEGWGDTQYF.

This chain links TRBV9 with TRBJ2-2; weak D call: TRBD2 (7 bases). CDR1 is SGDLS, CDR2 YYNGEE, per germline. This CDR3 has 17 amino acids. Between the trimmed V and J ends, which lost 4 bases and 2 bases, there was a span of 18 bases. The CDR3 here is CASSTEGGGQNTGELFF. The DNA of the CDR3 is TGTGCCAGCAGCACCGAGGGGGGGGGCCAAAACACCGGGGAGCTGTTTTTT.

This sequence joins TRBV20-1 and TRBJ2-3, with no clear D. The CDR3 length is 12 residues. CDR1 is DFQATT and CDR2 is SNEGSKA in the germline V gene (reference sequence). The CDR3 nucleotides read TGCAGAGCCAACACTAGCACAGATACGCAGTATTTT. Its translation: CRANTSTDTQYF.

This clonotype was seen only a few times. The V gene is TRBV24-1, the J gene TRBJ2-1; no clear D gene. The germline V and J ends were trimmed by 2 bases and 2 bases, with 12 bases remaining between them. CDR3 length: 16 amino acids. From germline, CDR1 is KGHDR and CDR2 SFDVKD. In DNA form, the CDR3 reads TGTGCCACCAGTGATTCCCGCAGGTTTGCCTACAATGAGCAGTTCTTC. The encoded protein is CATSDSRRFAYNEQFF.

DNA for the CDR3: TGTGCCAGCAGTCTTCAGCTTACAAATTCACCCCTCCACTTT. Its protein is CASSLQLTNSPLHF. The genes are TRBV12-3 or TRBV12-4 and TRBJ1-6; D gene ambiguous. The CDR3 has 14 residues. The V end lost 5 bases, the J end lost 7 bases, and 12 bases lay between the germline ends.

The V call is TRBV4-2, the J call TRBJ2-5; 7 positions agree with TRBD2. This CDR3 has 15 residues. CDR1 and CDR2 from the germline V gene are LGHNA and YNFKEQ. The V segment lost 1 base and the J segment 5 bases; nucleotides outside the gene matches: 7. The CDR3 bases are TGTGCCAGCAGCCAAGCAGACGGAGCGGGGGAGACCCAGTACTTC. Its translation is CASSQADGAGETQYF.

For this clonotype: Possible read error: a much larger clone is one base away. V is TRBV6-1 and J is TRBJ2-1; 11 bases agree with TRBD2. CDR3 length: 16 amino acids. The germline CDR1 and CDR2 sequences are MNHNS and SASEGT. The CDR3 sequence is CASRSATSGSLDEKFF. CDR3 coding DNA: TGTGCCAGCAGATCTGCTACTAGCGGGAGTCTCGATGAGAAGTTCTTC.

The chain carries TRBV19 and TRBJ2-5; 15 nucleotides match TRBD2. CDR3 length: 17 amino acids. J was trimmed by 5 bases and V by 6 bases; bases with no gene match: 10. Germline CDR1 and CDR2: LNHDA and SQIVND (reference sequence). The CDR3 DNA sequence: TGTGCCAGTAGCGAGTCCTCGGGACTAGCGGGAGGCGAGACCCAGTACTTC. Its translation: CASSESSGLAGGETQYF.

The chain joins TRBV5-5 to TRBJ1-5; D possibly corresponds to TRBD1 (5 bases). CDR3 length equals 14 residues. Per germline, CDR1 SGHKS and CDR2 YYEKEE (reference sequence). V was shortened by 0 bases and J by 7 bases, with 11 bases between the two germline ends. Here the CDR3 DNA reads TGTGCCAGCAGCTTGGGGGACGCTGCCCAGCCCCAGCATTTT. Its protein product is CASSLGDAAQPQHF.

This CDR3 is CSARGRIVGQETQYF. DNA of the CDR3: TGCAGTGCTAGAGGCCGGATCGTGGGCCAAGAGACCCAGTACTTC. The rearrangement links TRBV20-1 to TRBJ2-5; D call uncertain. CDR1 DFQATT and CDR2 SNEGSKA come from the germline V gene (reference sequence). The V and J ends lost 1 base and 1 base respectively, with 13 bases between them. CDR3 size: 15 residues.